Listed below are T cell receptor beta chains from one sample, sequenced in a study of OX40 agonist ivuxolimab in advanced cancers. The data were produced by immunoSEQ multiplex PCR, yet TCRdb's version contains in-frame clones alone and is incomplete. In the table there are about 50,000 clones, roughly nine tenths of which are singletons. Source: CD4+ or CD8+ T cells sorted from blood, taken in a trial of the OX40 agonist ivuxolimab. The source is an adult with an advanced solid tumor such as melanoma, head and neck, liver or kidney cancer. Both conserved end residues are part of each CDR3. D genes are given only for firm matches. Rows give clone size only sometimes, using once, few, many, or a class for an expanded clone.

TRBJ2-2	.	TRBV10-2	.	CASRETGELFF	TGCGCCAGCAGGGAAACCGGGGAGCTGTTTTTT
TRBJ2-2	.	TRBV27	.	CASSFRPGELFF	TGTGCCAGCAGTTTTCGTCCCGGGGAGCTGTTTTTT
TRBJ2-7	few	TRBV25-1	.	CASSEYPYSYEQYF	TGTGCCAGCAGTGAATATCCGTATTCCTACGAGCAGTACTTC
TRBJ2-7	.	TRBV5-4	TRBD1	CASSSGQGAMGPYEQYF	TGTGCCAGCAGCTCGGGACAGGGGGCGATGGGACCCTACGAGCAGTACTTC
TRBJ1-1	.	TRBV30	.	CAWSVSENTEAFF	TGTGCCTGGAGTGTATCGGAGAACACTGAAGCTTTCTTT
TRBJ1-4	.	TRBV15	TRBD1	CATSREPGQGTNEKLFF	TGTGCCACCAGCAGAGAACCGGGACAGGGGACTAATGAAAAACTGTTTTTT
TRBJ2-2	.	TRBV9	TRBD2	CASSGPRGGDTGELFF	TGTGCCAGCAGCGGACCCCGGGGAGGGGACACCGGGGAGCTGTTTTTT
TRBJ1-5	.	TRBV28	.	CASSPSPGAHQPQHF	TGTGCCAGCAGTCCTTCCCCAGGGGCGCATCAGCCCCAGCATTTT
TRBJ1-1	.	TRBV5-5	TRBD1	CASSFIPGQLNTEAFF	TGTGCCAGCAGCTTCATACCGGGACAGTTGAACACTGAAGCTTTCTTT
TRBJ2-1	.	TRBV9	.	CASQSGSYNEQFF	TGTGCCAGCCAAAGCGGATCCTACAATGAGCAGTTCTTC
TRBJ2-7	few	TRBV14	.	CASSLSGTTYEQYF	TGTGCCAGCAGCTTGAGTGGGACCACCTACGAGCAGTACTTC
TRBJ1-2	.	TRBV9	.	CASSVRDNF	TGTGCCAGCAGCGTCCGGGACAACTTC
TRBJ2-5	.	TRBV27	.	CASSLEGLNFQETQYF	TGTGCCAGCAGTTTAGAAGGCTTGAACTTCCAAGAGACCCAGTACTTC
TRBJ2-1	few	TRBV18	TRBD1	CASSPPPGGQEFNEQFF	TGTGCCAGCTCACCGCCCCCAGGGGGTCAGGAGTTCAATGAGCAGTTCTTC
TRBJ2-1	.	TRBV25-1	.	CASSEAMRQFF	TGTGCCAGCAGTGAGGCAATGAGGCAGTTCTTC
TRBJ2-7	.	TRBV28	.	CASSQGWGSREQYF	TGTGCCAGCAGTCAGGGGTGGGGATCAAGGGAGCAGTACTTC
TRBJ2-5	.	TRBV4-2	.	CASSATEAPYF	TGTGCCAGCAGCGCCACGGAGGCCCCGTACTTC
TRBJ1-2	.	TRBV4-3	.	CASSQDGSEDYGYTF	TGCGCCAGCAGCCAAGATGGCAGCGAAGATTATGGCTACACCTTC
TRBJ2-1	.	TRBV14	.	CASSLYNEQFF	TGTGCCAGCAGCCTATACAATGAGCAGTTCTTC
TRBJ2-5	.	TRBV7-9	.	CASSSVQETQYF	TGTGCCAGCAGCTCAGTCCAAGAGACCCAGTACTTC
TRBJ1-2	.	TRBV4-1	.	CASSQGVQTNYGYTF	TGCGCCAGCAGCCAAGGGGTACAGACTAACTATGGCTACACCTTC
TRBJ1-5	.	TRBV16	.	CASSPRAQGRALGNQPQHF	TGTGCCAGCAGCCCCCGGGCACAGGGAAGGGCCTTGGGCAATCAGCCCCAGCATTTT
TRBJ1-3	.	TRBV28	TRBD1	CASSLSGTGDPFENTIYF	TGTGCCAGCAGTTTATCCGGGACAGGGGACCCCTTTGAAAACACCATATATTTT
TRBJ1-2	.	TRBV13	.	CASITLGGRIGYTF	TGTGCCAGCATTACACTAGGCGGACGGATCGGCTACACCTTC
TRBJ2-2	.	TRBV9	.	CASSVELQENTGELFF	TGTGCCAGCAGCGTAGAGTTACAGGAGAACACCGGGGAGCTGTTTTTT
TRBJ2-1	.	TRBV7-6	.	CASSPLLPREQFF	TGTGCCAGCAGCCCCCTCTTGCCTCGTGAGCAGTTCTTC
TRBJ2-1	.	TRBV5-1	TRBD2	CASSAPVRLAGDWNEQFF	TGCGCCAGCAGCGCCCCGGTTAGACTAGCGGGGGATTGGAATGAGCAGTTCTTC
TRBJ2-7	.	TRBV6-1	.	CASSPVGYEQYF	TGTGCCAGCAGTCCAGTTGGTTACGAGCAGTACTTC
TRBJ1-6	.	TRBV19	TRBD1	CASSIDVGTGMASPLHF	TGTGCCAGTAGTATAGATGTGGGGACAGGGATGGCTTCACCCCTCCACTTT
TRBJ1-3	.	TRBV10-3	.	CAIRDNSGNTIYF	TGTGCCATCAGGGACAACTCTGGAAACACCATATATTTT
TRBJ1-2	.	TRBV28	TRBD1	CASSPQRDRGDGYTF	TGTGCCAGCAGTCCCCAACGCGACAGGGGTGATGGCTACACCTTC
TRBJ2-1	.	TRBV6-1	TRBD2	CASRTSVVDEQFF	TGTGCCAGCAGGACTAGCGTTGTCGATGAGCAGTTCTTC
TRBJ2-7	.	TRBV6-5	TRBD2	CASSYSTSGTNEQYF	TGTGCCAGCAGTTACTCAACTAGCGGGACTAACGAGCAGTACTTC
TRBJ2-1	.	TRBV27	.	CASSLIANGRVYNEQFF	TGTGCCAGCAGTTTAATAGCGAATGGAAGGGTCTACAATGAGCAGTTCTTC
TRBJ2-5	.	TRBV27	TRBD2	CASSLAGGSQETQYF	TGTGCCAGCAGTTTAGCCGGGGGGTCGCAAGAGACCCAGTACTTC
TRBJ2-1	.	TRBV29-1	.	CSVEVEYNEQFF	TGCAGCGTTGAAGTAGAGTACAATGAGCAGTTCTTC
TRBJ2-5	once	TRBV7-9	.	CASSLAQDRETQYF	TGTGCCAGCAGCTTAGCGCAGGACAGAGAGACCCAGTACTTC
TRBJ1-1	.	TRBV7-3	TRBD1	CASSDGQGPNTEAFF	TGTGCCAGCAGCGACGGACAGGGACCGAACACTGAAGCTTTCTTT
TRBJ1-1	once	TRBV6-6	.	CASSYEGVRTEAFF	TGTGCCAGCAGTTACGAGGGGGTAAGGACTGAAGCTTTCTTT
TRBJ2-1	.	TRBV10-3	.	CAISEGPYNEQFF	TGTGCCATCAGCGAGGGACCGTACAATGAGCAGTTCTTC
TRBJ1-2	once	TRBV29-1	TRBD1	CSSRDSRNYGYTF	TGCAGCTCGAGGGACAGCCGTAACTATGGCTACACCTTC
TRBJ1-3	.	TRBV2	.	CASSEGQGGNTIYF	TGTGCCAGCAGTGAAGGGCAGGGTGGAAACACCATATATTTT
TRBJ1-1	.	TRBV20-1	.	CSARENPEAFF	TGCAGTGCTAGAGAGAACCCTGAAGCTTTCTTT
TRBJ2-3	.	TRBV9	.	CASSLGGSTDTQYF	TGTGCCAGCAGCCTCGGTGGGAGCACAGATACGCAGTATTTT
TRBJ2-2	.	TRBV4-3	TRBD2	CASSQTSGRAVTGELFF	TGCGCCAGCAGCCAAACTAGCGGGAGGGCCGTCACCGGGGAGCTGTTTTTT
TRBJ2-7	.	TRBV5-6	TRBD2	CASRLGLAGGNYEQYF	TGTGCCAGCAGACTAGGACTAGCGGGAGGTAATTACGAGCAGTACTTC